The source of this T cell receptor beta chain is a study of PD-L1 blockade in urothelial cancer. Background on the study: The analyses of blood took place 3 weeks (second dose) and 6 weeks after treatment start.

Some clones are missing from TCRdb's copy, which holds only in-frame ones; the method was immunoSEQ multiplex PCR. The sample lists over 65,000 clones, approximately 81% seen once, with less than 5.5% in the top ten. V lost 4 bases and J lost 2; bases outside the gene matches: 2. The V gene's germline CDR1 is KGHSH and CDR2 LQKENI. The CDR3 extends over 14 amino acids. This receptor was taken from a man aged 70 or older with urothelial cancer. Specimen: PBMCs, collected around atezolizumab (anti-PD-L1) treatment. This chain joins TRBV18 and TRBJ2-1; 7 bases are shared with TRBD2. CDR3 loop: CASSRAGTYNEQFF. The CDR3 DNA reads TGTGCCAGCTCACGAGCGGGAACCTACAATGAGCAGTTCTTC.